This T cell receptor beta chain was profiled in a study of Ad26.COV2.S vaccination and SARS-CoV-2 variants (dated by TCRdb to the early 2020s). In the study overall: Donors in the vaccine arm were drawn from COV1001, a multicentre, randomized, double-blind, placebo-controlled phase I-IIa trial testing Ad26.COV2.S in healthy adults. Ad26.COV2.S was administered intramuscularly at 5 x 10^10 or 1 x 10^11 viral particles, either as a single shot or as two shots given 56 days apart. TCRbeta repertoire sequencing was used to assess the specificity and breadth of SARS-CoV-2-reactive T cell receptors after Ad26.COV2.S vaccination. The TCR-sequenced set comprised about 32 samples: approximately 19 Ad26.COV2.S vaccine recipients, 5 placebo recipients and 8 SARS-CoV-2 convalescent individuals. Trial participants were randomized into five groups of five, in which low-dose or high-dose Ad26.COV2.S was given once or twice, or placebo was given on both occasions. Investigators remained blinded to trial group allocation during experiments and outcome assessment. The paper as a whole reports these results and caveats: Comparing responses between vaccine doses or regimens was not something the study was powered to do. Spike-specific TCR breadth was higher in Ad26.COV2.S recipients than in placebo recipients (P = 0.0014). Substantial breadth of spike-specific CD8+ and CD4+ T cell responses was reported after vaccination. Comparable non-spike TCR breadth was observed between vaccine and placebo recipients, consistent with only spike being contained in the vaccine. It was noted by the authors that total T cell responses may have been underestimated by the TCR breadth and depth analyses.

Comments on this clone: This clone's antigen is unknown. Per-base quality was not reported, and no clone a single base away is much larger than it.

The immunoSEQ Assay was used to sequence TCRbeta CDR3 regions. After extraction, genomic DNA underwent amplification by bias-controlled multiplex PCR, followed by high-throughput sequencing. The paper's data handling went like this. To quantify the absolute abundance of every unique TCRbeta CDR3 region, sequences were collapsed and filtered. Usable DNA was measured by amplifying reference genes present in all nucleated cells, and TCRbeta template counts were normalized to that usable DNA to estimate T cell fraction. Repertoire TCRs were annotated as SARS-CoV-2-specific by exact matching of V gene, CDR3 amino acid sequence and J gene to a known reactive TCR set. The reference SARS-CoV-2 TCR set was derived from MIRA and filtered for enrichment in COVID-19-positive ImmuneCODE repertoires, a step that removed public or cross-reactive TCRs. Using the MIRA antigens, annotated TCRs were further analysed by specific ORF or by position within an ORF. Breadth was defined as the number of annotated unique rearrangements divided by the total number of unique productive rearrangements, and depth was defined as the summed frequency of the annotated unique rearrangements. Two-sided Wilcoxon rank-sum tests were applied when comparing TCR breadth between groups. Drawn from immuneACCESS, this table holds only the in-frame rearrangements with V and J called that TCRdb kept. Clones are partly lost; checked studies trace under half to an unresolved V gene and leave the rest unexplained. Clone size and V and J calls were adopted from that table, with D and trimming inferred from the DNA. The sample yields 350,000 to 550,000 clones; roughly nine tenths were counted once. The ten largest clones take up about 2.5% of the sample.

CDR1 DFQATT and CDR2 SNEGSKA were looked up in the germline V gene (reference sequence). Reading from cysteine to phenylalanine, the CDR3 counts 14 amino acids. Just the 42-base CDR3 DNA is kept, in frame starting at base 1. At the junction V is shortened by 3 bases and J by 3 bases, with 15 bases in between. The treatment or condition label on this specimen signifies: around 19 received Ad26.COV2.S at low or high dose, single or two shots; 5 received placebo; per-sample allocation not given. Repertoires of vaccine and placebo recipients were sequenced from samples taken on day 63 after the first injection. Between 29 July and 7 August 2020, Cohort 1b enrolled 25 adults aged 18-55 years at one site in Boston, USA. As a vaccine, Ad26.COV2.S was a replication-incompetent adenovirus type 26 vector that expressed a prefusion-stabilized SARS-CoV-2 spike protein derived from the original Wuhan strain.

The rearranged segments are TRBV20-1 and TRBJ2-7; TRBD1 is a weak D gene call, 6 bases matching. This material consisted of peripheral blood, taken in a trial of Ad26.COV2.S vaccine versus placebo. This clonotype was sampled from a person between 18 and 59 years old who received the Ad26.COV2.S COVID-19 vaccine or a placebo. CDR3 loop: CSASFRGHLYEQYF. At the DNA level, the sequence is TGCAGTGCTAGTTTCCGGGGACACCTCTACGAGCAGTACTTC.